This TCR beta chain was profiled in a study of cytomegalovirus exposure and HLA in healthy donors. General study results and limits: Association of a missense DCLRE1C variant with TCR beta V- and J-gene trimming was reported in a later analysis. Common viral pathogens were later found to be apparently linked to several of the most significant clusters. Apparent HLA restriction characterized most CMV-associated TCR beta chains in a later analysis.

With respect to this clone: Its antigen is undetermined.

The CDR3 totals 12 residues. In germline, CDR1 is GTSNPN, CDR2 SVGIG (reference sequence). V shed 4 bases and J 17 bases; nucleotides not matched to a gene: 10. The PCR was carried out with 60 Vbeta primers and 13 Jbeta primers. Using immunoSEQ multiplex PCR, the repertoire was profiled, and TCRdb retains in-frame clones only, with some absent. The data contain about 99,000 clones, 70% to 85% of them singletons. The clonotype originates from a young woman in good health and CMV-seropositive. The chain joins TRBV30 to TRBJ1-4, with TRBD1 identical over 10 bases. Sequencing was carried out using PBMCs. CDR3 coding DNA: TGTGCCTGGAAACGGACAGGGGGATTTAACTTTTTT. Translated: CAWKRTGGFNFF.